This TCR beta chain was sequenced for a study of chemoradiotherapy in HPV16-positive cancers. Points on this clone: Its antigen is still unknown.

Libraries were prepared by immunoSEQ multiplex PCR; TCRdb keeps only in-frame clonotypes and omits some of them. The data contain tens of thousands of clones, 86% of them singletons. Study-level points and caveats: Only two HPV16-positive patients supplied the functional HPV-specificity definition. Candidate HPV-specific clones and E7-related TCR motifs grew in tumor during treatment.

The sequenced sample was blood, obtained from a patient who underwent chemoradiotherapy. This clonotype was obtained from a human donor with HPV-associated anogenital cancer.

The CDR3 region is CASSPTGYEQYF. CDR3 DNA sequence: TGCGCCAGCAGCCCAACAGGCTATGAGCAGTACTTC. The rearrangement links TRBV4-1 to TRBJ2-7; D is perhaps TRBD1 (5 bases). Germline V lookup: CDR1 MGHRA, CDR2 YSYEKL. The germline V and J ends were trimmed by 4 bases and 7 bases, with 11 bases remaining between them. The CDR3 length is 12 residues.